The clone carrying this T cell receptor (beta chain) was counted at least ten times. Its antigen remains unknown. This record comes from a study of regulatory T cells in long-lasting Graves disease. Stated time point: newly diagnosed GD, antithyroid drugs for less than 3 months. RNA extracted from PBMCs served as the sequencing template. CDR3 regions were amplified by Arm-PCR using iRepertoire HTBI primers to build TCR beta libraries. TCRdb re-called the multiplex PCR reads through MiXCR, storing one row per CDR3 protein. The data show around 460,000 distinct CDR3 sequences, about 14% seen once. Broader study findings: Shared public clonotypes totalled about 2,700 in persistent patients, compared with about 930 in new patients. A limited number of samples was an acknowledged limitation.

The same specimen was also included in a second study, on T cells in Graves' hyperthyroidism and ophthalmopathy. According to that study: Clinical symptoms, serum thyroxine and TRAb, thyroid ultrasound and orbital computed tomography together formed the diagnostic basis. Most thyroid-expanded clonotypes above 0.001 were also found in blood.

The TCR originated in a woman in her 50s with Graves disease. Source: peripheral blood mononuclear cells (PBMCs), taken at new diagnosis, from a patient treated with antithyroid drugs.

In nucleotides, the CDR3 is TGTGCCAGCAGCCCCGGGATAAAAGAGACCCAGTACTTC. Translation: CASSPGIKETQYF. The genes are TRBV3-1 and TRBJ2-5; perhaps TRBD2 as D (5 bases). The CDR3 contains 13 residues. V lost 4 bases to trimming and J lost 3 bases, with 9 bases between them. Germline assignment: CDR1 LGHDT and CDR2 YNNKEL (reference sequence).